Presented here are 13 T cell receptor beta chains from one specimen sequenced in a study of beta chain features in type 1 diabetes. Of the isolated RNA, all was reverse transcribed, and so the sequenced material was expressed TCRB transcripts. TCRdb's copy holds only in-frame clones and misses some; the assay was immunoSEQ multiplex PCR. Of approximately 330,000 clones listed, 9.5% to 12% are singletons. Sequencing was carried out using naive CD4+ T cells from blood. The receptor source for this set is a woman aged 25 to 45 in good health.

Only a few counts were recorded for this clone. The chain recombines TRBV28 with TRBJ2-5; weak D call: TRBD2 (6 bases). The germline CDR1 and CDR2 sequences are MDHEN and SYDVKM. V was cut by 6 bases and J by 5 bases, with 13 bases left in between. The CDR3 runs to 13 residues. CDR3 coding DNA: TGTGCCAGCAGATGGACTACTGAGGAGACCCAGTACTTC. It encodes CASRWTTEETQYF.

V usage is TRBV5-8 and J usage is TRBJ1-5, with TRBD1 as a possible D gene (5 bases). Trimming left V 4 bases short and J 6 bases short, with 11 bases between. Germline CDR1 is SGHTS and CDR2 is YDEGEE. The CDR3 spans 13 residues. CDR3: CASSPRQIQPQHF. CDR3 bases: TGTGCCAGCAGCCCCAGACAGATTCAGCCCCAGCATTTT.

This clone came up a few times. CDR3 nucleotide sequence: TGTGCCAGCAGCCAACCGGGACAGGGATACACCGGGGAGCTGTTTTTT. Translated, it gives CASSQPGQGYTGELFF. V and J are TRBV7-3 and TRBJ2-2, with TRBD1 identical over 9 bases. Germline CDR1 and CDR2: SGHTA and FQGTGA. This CDR3 region has 16 residues. The trim removed 5 bases at V and 3 bases at J, leaving 7 bases unmatched. Full variable domain (remainder filled in from reference TRBV7-3 and TRBJ2-2): GAGVSQTPSNKVTEKGKYVELRCDPISGHTALYWYRQSLGQGPEFLIYFQGTGAADDSGLPNDRFFAVRPEGSVSTLKIQRTERGDSAVYLCASSQPGQGYTGELFFGEGSRLTVL.

In nucleotides, the CDR3 is TGTGCCAGCAGTACCCGGGGGGGGGATAACTATGGCTACACCTTC. Protein: CASSTRGGDNYGYTF. This chain links TRBV7-2 with TRBJ1-2, with a weak D call TRBD1 (5 bases). V was shortened by 6 bases and J by 1 base, with 15 bases between the two germline ends. The CDR3 spans 15 residues. Germline CDR1 is SGHTA and CDR2 is FQGNSA.

This clone turned up a few times. The CDR3 DNA follows: TGTGCCTGGAGTAGGAACGGCAGGGCGACGGTTCAGCCCCAGCATTTT. Its protein is CAWSRNGRATVQPQHF. J is TRBJ1-5 and V is TRBV30, with D perhaps TRBD1 (5 bases). V lost 2 bases, J lost 6 bases, and 20 bases lay in between. This CDR3 is built from 16 residues. Germline V gene data show CDR1 as GTSNPN and CDR2 as SVGIG (reference sequence).

This clone was seen a few times. The chain joins TRBV15 to TRBJ2-1; 8 bases are shared with TRBD2. J was trimmed by 10 bases and V by 3 bases; bases with no gene match: 11. In germline, CDR1 is LNHNV, CDR2 YYDKDF (reference sequence). There are 15 residues in the CDR3. In DNA form, the CDR3 reads TGTGCCACCAGCAGGGCACCCGGGAGGGCCGGAGAGCAGTTCTTC. Translated, it gives CATSRAPGRAGEQFF.

The genes are TRBV29-1 and TRBJ1-1; D may be TRBD1 (5 bases). Germline CDR1 SQVTM, CDR2 ANQGSEA. The V and J ends lost 6 bases and 4 bases respectively, with 15 bases between them. This CDR3 is 13 amino acids long. This chain's CDR3 is CSVHTRGSTEAFF. DNA for the CDR3: TGCAGCGTACATACACGGGGGAGCACTGAAGCTTTCTTT.

This clone was seen more than once but under ten times. V and J are TRBV5-4 and TRBJ2-1; tentative D call: TRBD1 (5 bases). V lost 4 bases and J lost 6, with 14 bases in between. The V gene's germline CDR1 is SGHNT and CDR2 YYREEE (reference sequence). The CDR3 sequence is 14 residues long. The CDR3 nucleotides read TGTGCCAGCAGCGGGGCTGCCCGGCCCAATGAGCAGTTCTTC. It encodes CASSGAARPNEQFF.

The chain has TRBV5-1 and TRBJ2-3; TRBD2 matches 8 bases. Trimming removed 0 bases from V and 3 bases from J; junction bases left unmatched: 6. The CDR3 totals 16 residues. Germline CDR1 and CDR2: SGHRS and YFSETQ. The CDR3, as DNA: TGCGCCAGCAGCTTGGCTAGCGGGTGGTGGACAGATACGCAGTATTTT. Translation gives CASSLASGWWTDTQYF.

This rearrangement joins TRBV5-4 to TRBJ2-7; 12 bases map to TRBD2. The CDR3 covers 14 residues. CDR1 is SGHNT, CDR2 YYREEE, per germline (reference sequence). V gave up 9 bases and J gave up 3 bases; unmatched junction bases: 7. CDR3 amino acids: CATQGLAGSYEQYF. The DNA of the CDR3 is TGTGCCACCCAGGGACTAGCGGGTAGCTACGAGCAGTACTTC.

This rearrangement joins TRBV5-4 to TRBJ2-3; TRBD2 aligns across 10 bases. There are 15 residues in the CDR3. CDR1 and CDR2 from the germline V gene are SGHNT and YYREEE (reference sequence). V gave up 5 bases and J gave up 6 bases; unmatched junction bases: 9. CDR3 sequence: CASRLGLAGVDTQYF. As DNA, the CDR3 is TGTGCCAGCAGGCTGGGGCTAGCGGGAGTGGATACGCAGTATTTT.

V and J are TRBV7-2 and TRBJ2-7, with a tentative D call TRBD1 (7 bases). In germline, CDR1 is SGHTA, CDR2 FQGNSA. V was cut by 3 bases and J by 6 bases, with 18 bases left in between. This CDR3 is 15 amino acids long. The CDR3, as DNA: TGTGCCAGCAGCTTCCCAATGGACAGGCGGGGCGAGCAGTACTTC. Protein: CASSFPMDRRGEQYF.

This clone was seen a handful of times. The chain carries TRBV11-2 and TRBJ2-1; 7 nucleotides align to TRBD2. Germline CDR1 SGHAT, CDR2 FQNNGV. J lost 10 bases, V lost 5 bases, and 5 bases had no gene match. The length of the CDR3 is 12 residues. The CDR3 DNA reads as TGTGCCAGCAGCGCTAGCGGTAGGGAGCAGTTCTTC. Translating gives CASSASGREQFF.